The 5 T cell receptor beta chains below were found in one sample sequenced in a study of post-analysis software for immune sequencing data. Antigens for these TCRs are unknown. TCR beta libraries were prepared from cDNA with unique molecular identifiers. TCRdb processed the PCR reads anew with MiXCR; each CDR3 protein has one entry. This table has some 260,000 distinct CDR3 sequences, 35% to 40% appearing once. Study findings and constraints: The study found TRBV5-6, TRBV5-1 and TRBV20-1 among about 5 TRBV segments more frequent in patients than controls.

The sequenced sample consisted of blood. The source of these receptors is a girl aged 10-17 years with multiple sclerosis.

The chain links TRBV7-2 to TRBJ2-1, with D hard to call. Trimming cost V 4 bases and J 4 bases, with 14 bases left between them. CDR1 SGHTA and CDR2 FQGNSA come from the germline V gene. CDR3 length: 15 residues. The CDR3 sequence is CASSSSNSRYNEQFF. The CDR3 region has the DNA TGTGCCAGCAGCTCGAGTAATAGTAGGTACAATGAGCAGTTCTTC.

The count of this clonotype is one. Germline and junction disagree at one end, which may indicate a read error. The chain recombines TRBV3-1 with TRBJ1-5; no reliable D call. The V gene's germline CDR1 is LGHDT and CDR2 YNNKEL (reference sequence). The CDR3 totals 13 residues. The CDR3 nucleotides read TGTGCCAGCAGCCGCTCAGGCAATCATCCCCAGCATTTT. Residues: CASSRSGNHPQHF.

Ten or more counts support this clonotype. This chain links TRBV5-5 with TRBJ2-1; 14 positions match TRBD2. Looked up from germline, CDR1 is SGHKS and CDR2 is YYEKEE (reference sequence). This CDR3 comprises 16 residues. V dropped 4 bases and J dropped 9; count of bases not matched to a gene: 9. The CDR3 DNA reads TGTGCCAGCAGCCCGACTAGCGGGGGGGCCCTGGGTGAGCAGTTCTTC. This codes for CASSPTSGGALGEQFF.

This clonotype was detected many times. This chain connects TRBV20-1 to TRBJ2-3; D might be TRBD2 (5 bases). This CDR3 spans 14 amino acids. Germline CDR1 reads DFQATT; CDR2 reads SNEGSKA (reference sequence). V dropped 0 bases and J dropped 2 bases, with 9 bases sitting between them. The CDR3 DNA sequence: TGCAGTGCTAGAGACTCAGCGGTCACAGATACGCAGTATTTT. Protein sequence: CSARDSAVTDTQYF.

Regarding this clonotype: A much larger clonotype is one base distant, so this may be a read error. The rearrangement links TRBV11-2 to TRBJ2-5; D is possibly TRBD2 (7 bases). The better agreement between TRBJ2-7 and the DNA end casts doubt on the J call. This CDR3 is 16 amino acids long. CDR1 is SGHAT and CDR2 is FQNNGV in the germline V gene. The CDR3, as DNA: TGTGCCAGCAGCTGCTCGAACTGGGGGGGCCAGGGCGAGCAGTACTTC. Amino acid sequence: CASSCSNWGGQGEQYF.